The 26 T cell receptor beta chains given below trace back to one sample, sequenced in a study of patients with pleural tuberculosis. A single record per CDR3 protein comes from TCRdb applying MiXCR to the reads. There are 40,000 to 55,000 distinct CDR3 sequences in the sample; 6% to 9.5% occur only once, and around 15% lies in the top ten. Every receptor here comes from a human donor with pleural tuberculosis.

The V and J genes are TRBV29-1 and TRBJ2-2; 8 nucleotides line up with TRBD1. There are 15 residues in the CDR3. V was clipped by 6 bases and J by 4 bases; unmatched bases: 10. The germline gives CDR1 SQVTM, CDR2 ANQGSEA. This chain's CDR3 is CSVKGQGTITGELFF. DNA of the CDR3: TGCAGCGTCAAAGGACAGGGTACCATCACCGGGGAGCTGTTTTTT.

This clonotype has at least ten counts. The V call is TRBV20-1, the J call TRBJ2-7, with D perhaps TRBD1 (5 bases). The CDR3 has 11 residues. V dropped 3 bases and J dropped 7 bases, with 10 bases sitting between them. Germline CDR1 and CDR2: DFQATT and SNEGSKA (reference sequence). CDR3: CSASQGIEQYV. The CDR3 bases are TGCAGTGCTAGTCAGGGTATTGAGCAGTACGTC.

On this clonotype: An end of the junction differs from the germline gene, which may be a read error. This chain connects TRBV9 to TRBJ1-3; 7 nucleotides align to TRBD1. The CDR3 is 14 residues long. Germline V lookup: CDR1 SGDLS, CDR2 YYNGEE. The CDR3 reads CAGSTTGVGNTIYF. The CDR3 bases are TGTGCCGGCAGCACCACAGGGGTTGGAAACACCATATATTTT.

Judged by abundance, this clonotype is medium-sized. This sequence joins TRBV28 and TRBJ1-2; D unclear. CDR1 and CDR2 from the germline V gene are MDHEN and SYDVKM. The CDR3 runs to 13 residues. V shed 2 bases and J shed 2 bases, with 6 bases lying between them. CDR3 loop: CASSLHSNYGYTF. In nucleotides, the CDR3 is TGTGCCAGCAGTTTACATTCCAACTATGGCTACACCTTC.

There are many counts of this clonotype. V gene TRBV11-1 combines with J gene TRBJ2-4; the D call may be TRBD1 or TRBD2 (5 bases each). The germline V and J ends were trimmed by 3 bases and 4 bases, with 13 bases remaining between them. This CDR3 spans 15 amino acids. Germline CDR1 SGHAT, CDR2 FQDESV (reference sequence). The CDR3 nucleotides are TGTGCCAGCAGCTTCTACCGGGACCGGAAAAACATTCAGTACTTC. Protein sequence: CASSFYRDRKNIQYF.

At least ten counts were recorded for this clonotype. This chain links TRBV6-2 or TRBV6-3 with TRBJ1-2; the D gene is possibly TRBD1 (6 bases). CDR3 length: 14 residues. Germline CDR1 reads MNHEY; CDR2 reads SVGEGT. The V and J ends lost 0 bases and 10 bases respectively, with 15 bases between them. The CDR3 protein is CASSYSQGGRDYTF. CDR3 DNA sequence: TGTGCCAGCAGTTACTCACAGGGTGGAAGAGACTACACCTTC.

Details on this clonotype: A single base separates this from a much larger clone, so it may be a read error. The chain recombines TRBV29-1 with TRBJ2-3; TRBD2 matches at 9 bases. With 6 bases clipped from V and 4 bases from J, the junction kept 5 bases outside the gene matches. This CDR3 is built from 13 residues. Germline V gives CDR1 SQVTM, CDR2 ANQGSEA. CDR3 sequence reads: CSVRLADPDTQYF. CDR3 DNA sequence: TGCAGCGTGAGACTAGCGGACCCAGATACGCAGTATTTT.

V is TRBV5-1 and J is TRBJ2-1, with D possibly TRBD2 on 5 matching bases. CDR1 and CDR2 (germline): SGHRS, YFSETQ. The CDR3 sequence is 15 residues long. V was cut by 0 bases and J by 4 bases, with 11 bases left in between. CDR3 DNA: TGCGCCAGCAGCTTGGGCGGGTTGGATTACAATGAGCAGTTCTTC. Translated, it gives CASSLGGLDYNEQFF.

This chain joins TRBV20-1 and TRBJ2-7; possible D gene TRBD1, 6 bases. With 6 bases removed from V and 3 bases from J, the gap between germline ends came to 15 bases. The length of the CDR3 is 13 residues. Germline V gives CDR1 DFQATT, CDR2 SNEGSKA (reference sequence). CDR3 region: CSASTGRNYEQYV. In DNA, the CDR3 is TGCAGTGCGTCGACAGGCAGGAACTACGAGCAGTACGTC.

In regard to this clonotype: Just one base apart from a much larger clone, this may be a read error. This chain connects TRBV27 to TRBJ1-5; D is uncertain. The germline CDR1 and CDR2 sequences are MNHEY and SMNVEV (reference sequence). The CDR3 contains 13 residues. The CDR3 sequence is CASGIYSNQPRHF. CDR3 DNA sequence: TGTGCCAGCGGTATCTATAGCAATCAGCCCCGGCATTTT.

This clonotype occurred many times. CDR3 nucleotides: TGTGCCAGCTCCGAGAGACAGGACATATACGAGCAGTACGTC. Residues: CASSERQDIYEQYV. The chain is built from TRBV18 and TRBJ2-7, with D perhaps matching TRBD1 (6 bases). The CDR3 sequence is 14 residues long. CDR1 KGHSH and CDR2 LQKENI come from the germline V gene. V gave up 6 bases and J gave up 4 bases, with 16 bases separating them.

This clonotype was seen only once. The junction does not match germline at one end; this may be a read error. The J gene is TRBJ2-7, the V gene TRBV2; the D gene could be TRBD1 or TRBD2 (5 bases each). The CDR3 loop spans 12 amino acids. Germline V lookup: CDR1 SNHLY, CDR2 FYNNEI. CDR3: CASSVGPATLDF. In nucleotides, the CDR3 is TGTGCCAGCAGTGTGGGACCAGCGACATTAGACTTC.

V is TRBV4-1 and J is TRBJ2-7; D not certain. The CDR3 runs 14 residues. V was shortened by 4 bases and J by 1 base, with 11 bases between the two germline ends. Per the germline V gene, CDR1 is MGHRA and CDR2 is YSYEKL. CDR3 nucleotide sequence: TGCGCCAGCAGCCCCGGTGGAGTTTCCTACGAGCAGTACTTC. Protein sequence: CASSPGGVSYEQYF.

In its sample, this clonotype was seen a few times. This chain connects TRBV2 to TRBJ2-2; D remains unclear. Trimming shortened V by 4 bases and J by 4 bases, and 13 bases separated the two germline ends. Germline values: CDR1 SNHLY, CDR2 FYNNEI. The CDR3 consists of 15 residues. CDR3 coding DNA: TGTGCCAGCAGTGGGATTAGTTCGAGCACCGGGGAGCTGTTTTTT. Translation gives CASSGISSSTGELFF.

The chain has TRBV20-1 and TRBJ2-7, with 15 bases that match TRBD2. The junction had 8 bases not matched to a gene; V was cut back by 3 bases and J by 2 bases. Germline loops: CDR1 DFQATT, CDR2 SNEGSKA (reference sequence). This CDR3 spans 17 amino acids. CDR3 nucleotide sequence: TGCAGTGCTAGGTTCGGACTAGCGGGAGGGCTCACCTACGAGCAGTACTTC. It yields the protein CSARFGLAGGLTYEQYF.

This clonotype has only a few counts. This sequence joins TRBV18 and TRBJ2-3, with TRBD2 as a possible D gene (6 bases). The V gene lost 3 bases and the J gene lost 7 bases, with 11 bases spanning the gap. This CDR3 has 13 amino acids. CDR1 is KGHSH, CDR2 LQKENI, per germline. The CDR3 spells CASSPGRGNTQYF. The CDR3 DNA follows: TGTGCCAGCTCACCGGGACGGGGGAATACGCAGTATTTT.

This clonotype has a count of ten or more. The chain uses TRBV6-2 or TRBV6-3 and TRBJ2-3; possible D gene TRBD2, 5 bases. This CDR3 comprises 18 residues. In germline, CDR1 is MNHEY, CDR2 SVGEGT. V was cut by 0 bases and J by 0 bases, with 16 bases left in between. The CDR3 spells CASSYSVEEATSTDTQYF. The CDR3 region has the DNA TGTGCCAGCAGTTACTCGGTAGAGGAGGCGACTAGCACAGATACGCAGTATTTT.

The chain joins TRBV5-4 to TRBJ2-1, with no clear D. Germline CDR1 SGHNT, CDR2 YYREEE (reference sequence). The V end lost 0 bases, the J end lost 0 bases, and 10 bases lay between the germline ends. The CDR3 is made up of 16 amino acids. The CDR3 coding sequence is TGTGCCAGCAGCTTGGTTACCTGGGGCTCCTACAATGAGCAGTTCTTC. Translated, it gives CASSLVTWGSYNEQFF.

This clonotype was counted at least ten times. V usage is TRBV27 and J usage is TRBJ2-3; the D gene could be TRBD1 or TRBD2 (5 bases each). Trimming took off 5 bases at V and 3 bases at J, with 15 bases between the two ends. This CDR3 region has 15 residues. Germline CDR1 MNHEY, CDR2 SMNVEV (reference sequence). CDR3 bases: TGTGCCAGCAGTCCCGTTCCGGGGCCTACAGATACGCAGTATTTT. It codes for CASSPVPGPTDTQYF.

Ten or more counts support this clonotype. The rearrangement joins TRBV12-3 or TRBV12-4 to TRBJ1-3; TRBD1 is a possible D gene (5 bases). Between the trimmed V and J ends, which lost 5 bases and 0 bases, there was a span of 14 bases. CDR3 length: 16 residues. CDR3: CASSRWDLGSGNTIYF. For the CDR3, the DNA is TGTGCCAGCAGTAGGTGGGACTTAGGCTCTGGAAACACCATATATTTT.

This clonotype was counted ten times or more. The chain recombines TRBV14 with TRBJ2-3; the D gene is possibly TRBD2 (5 bases). This CDR3 is built from 13 residues. Trimming shortened V by 4 bases and J by 6 bases, and 11 bases separated the two germline ends. Per the germline V gene, CDR1 is SGHDN and CDR2 is FVKESK. The CDR3 nucleotides are TGTGCCAGCAGCCCCCCTAGCTCGGATACGCAGTATTTT. Translated, it gives CASSPPSSDTQYF.

This clonotype was counted ten times or more. V gene TRBV12-3 or TRBV12-4 combines with J gene TRBJ1-1; a weak D match, TRBD1 (5 bases). The length of the CDR3 is 16 residues. V was trimmed by 6 bases and J by 1 base, leaving 18 bases between them. This chain's CDR3 is CASRPLQGAPNTEAFF. CDR3 DNA: TGTGCCAGCAGGCCGCTTCAAGGGGCGCCGAACACTGAAGCTTTCTTT.

The chain is built from TRBV29-1 and TRBJ2-1, with D perhaps matching TRBD1 (6 bases). In germline, CDR1 is SQVTM, CDR2 ANQGSEA. The CDR3 totals 15 residues. V lost 2 bases, J lost 7 bases, and 18 bases lay in between. As DNA, the CDR3 is TGCAGCGTTGAACCCGGGACACTAAGAGGGAATGAGCAGTTCTTC. It is translated as CSVEPGTLRGNEQFF.

This clonotype showed up many times. The chain carries TRBV2 and TRBJ2-7, with 13 bases aligning to TRBD2. Trimming took 9 bases from V and 6 from J; bases not matched to a gene: 5. Per the germline V gene, CDR1 is SNHLY and CDR2 is FYNNEI. CDR3 length equals 13 residues. The CDR3 DNA follows: TGTGCCAGTCTACTAGCGGGAGGGTCCGAGCAGTACGTC. The encoded protein is CASLLAGGSEQYV.

This clonotype was seen repeatedly, ten times or more. The genes are TRBV7-3 and TRBJ2-2, with D tentatively TRBD1 or TRBD2 (5 bases each). The germline V gene encodes CDR1 SGHTA and CDR2 FQGTGA. V was pared by 0 bases and J by 2 bases, with 7 bases between. This CDR3 has 15 amino acids. CDR3 sequence (DNA): TGTGCCAGCAGCTTAACAGGGGACAACACCGGGGAGCTGTTTTTT. It encodes CASSLTGDNTGELFF. The full variable domain, with the rest looked up from reference TRBV7-3 and TRBJ2-2, is GAGVSQTPSNKVTEKGKYVELRCDPISGHTALYWYRQSLGQGPEFLIYFQGTGAADDSGLPNDRFFAVRPEGSVSTLKIQRTERGDSAVYLCASSLTGDNTGELFFGEGSRLTVL.

This clonotype was picked up many times. V is TRBV19 and J is TRBJ2-3, with D perhaps matching TRBD1 (6 bases). V was cut by 1 base and J by 4 bases, with 9 bases left in between. The germline V gene has CDR1 LNHDA and CDR2 SQIVND (reference sequence). CDR3 length equals 14 residues. The CDR3 loop reads CASSIGGGPDTQYF. CDR3 bases: TGTGCCAGTAGTATAGGTGGGGGCCCAGATACGCAGTATTTT.